The clone carrying this T cell receptor beta chain appeared a single time. The data were obtained in a study of regulatory T cells in long-lasting Graves disease. TCRdb reanalysed the reads using MiXCR and keeps one entry per CDR3 protein. The sample lists roughly 1,700 distinct CDR3 sequences, 56% occurring once. In germline, CDR1 is SEHNR, CDR2 FQNEAQ (reference sequence). The length of the CDR3 is 13 residues. Trimming shortened V by 3 bases and J by 1 base, and 6 bases separated the two germline ends. With RNA extracted from PBMCs as input, the TCR library was made. Roughly 8.4 milliliters of peripheral blood were drawn into EDTA tubes.

The receptor was isolated from a human donor with Graves disease. The chain employs TRBV7-9 and TRBJ1-1, with a weak D call TRBD1 (5 bases). The sequenced sample was peripheral blood mononuclear cells (PBMCs), obtained with antithyroid drug treatment, in newly diagnosed or persistent Graves disease (not recorded which). This chain's CDR3 is CASSLQGNTEAFF. The CDR3 coding sequence is TGTGCCAGCAGCTTGCAGGGGAACACTGAAGCTTTCTTT.